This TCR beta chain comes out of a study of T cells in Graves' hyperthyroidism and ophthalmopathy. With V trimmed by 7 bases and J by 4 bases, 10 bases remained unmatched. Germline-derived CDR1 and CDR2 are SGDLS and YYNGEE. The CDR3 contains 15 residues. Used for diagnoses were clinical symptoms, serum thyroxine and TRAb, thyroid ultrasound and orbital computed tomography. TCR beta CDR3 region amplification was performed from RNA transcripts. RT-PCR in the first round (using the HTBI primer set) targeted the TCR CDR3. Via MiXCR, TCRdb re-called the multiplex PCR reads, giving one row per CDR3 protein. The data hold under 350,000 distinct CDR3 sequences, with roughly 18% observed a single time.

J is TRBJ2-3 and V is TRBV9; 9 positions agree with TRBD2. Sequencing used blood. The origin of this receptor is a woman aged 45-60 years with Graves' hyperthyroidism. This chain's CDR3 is CASADLAGQADTQYF. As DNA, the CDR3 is TGTGCCAGCGCAGACCTAGCGGGGCAGGCAGATACGCAGTATTTT.